The T cell receptor beta chain described here comes from a study of shared clonotypes between healthy human individuals. Study background: A couple of women and a few men aged 18 to 49 served as donors.

With respect to this clone: Its antigen is still unknown.

Data came from immunoSEQ multiplex PCR; TCRdb stores just in-frame clones and leaves some out. The profile shows just over 2,000,000 clones, roughly 94% of them singletons. General study results and limits: Generation probability values for non-shared clonotypes were lower than those for clonotypes shared by all four donors. Rarefaction showed that sequencing of sorted subsets was incomplete (despite large depth).

The TCR comes from a man in his late teens or twenties in good health. Sequenced: naive CD4+ T cells sorted from blood. The subset was: CD45RA+ positively selected.

This chain's CDR3 is CASSFQPGTGIYGYTF. The CDR3 DNA sequence: TGTGCCAGCAGTTTTCAGCCCGGGACAGGGATCTATGGCTACACCTTC. The chain carries TRBV27 and TRBJ1-2, with 9 bases lining up with TRBD1. The CDR3 is made up of 16 amino acids. In germline, CDR1 is MNHEY, CDR2 SMNVEV (reference sequence). V was pared by 3 bases and J by 4 bases, with 9 bases of the junction left unmatched.